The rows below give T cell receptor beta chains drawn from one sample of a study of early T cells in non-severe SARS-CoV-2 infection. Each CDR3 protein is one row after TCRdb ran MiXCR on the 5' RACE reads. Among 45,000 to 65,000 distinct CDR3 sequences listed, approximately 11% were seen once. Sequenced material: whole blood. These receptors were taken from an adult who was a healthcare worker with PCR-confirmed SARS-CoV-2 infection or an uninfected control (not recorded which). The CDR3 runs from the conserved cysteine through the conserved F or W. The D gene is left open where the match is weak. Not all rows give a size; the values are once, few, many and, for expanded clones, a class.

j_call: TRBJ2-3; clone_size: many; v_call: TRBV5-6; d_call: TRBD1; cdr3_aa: CASSWPGQGAHF; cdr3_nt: TGTGCCAGCAGCTGGCCGGGACAGGGGGCGCATTTT
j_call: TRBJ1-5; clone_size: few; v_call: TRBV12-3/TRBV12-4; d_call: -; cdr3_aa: CASSPPRTPQHLNQPQHF; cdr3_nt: TGTGCCAGCAGCCCCCCCCGGACACCCCAACATTTAAATCAGCCCCAGCATTTT
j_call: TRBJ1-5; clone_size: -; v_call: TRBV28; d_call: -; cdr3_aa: CASSLFERNQPQHF; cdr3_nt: TGTGCCAGCAGTTTATTCGAGAGAAATCAGCCCCAGCATTTT
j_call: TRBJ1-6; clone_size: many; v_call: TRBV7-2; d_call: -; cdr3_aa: CASSLGFGEAPLHF; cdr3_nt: TGTGCCAGCAGCTTAGGATTTGGGGAGGCTCCCCTCCACTTT
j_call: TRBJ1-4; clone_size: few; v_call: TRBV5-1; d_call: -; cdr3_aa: CASSWTPATNEKLFF; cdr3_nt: TGCGCCAGCAGCTGGACCCCTGCAACTAATGAAAAACTGTTTTTT
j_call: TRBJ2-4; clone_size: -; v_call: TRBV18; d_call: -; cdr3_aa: CASSPPVAKNIQYF; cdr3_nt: TGTGCCAGCTCACCACCCGTTGCCAAAAACATTCAGTACTTC
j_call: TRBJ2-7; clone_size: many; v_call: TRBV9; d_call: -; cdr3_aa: CASSSHDEQYF; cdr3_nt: TGTGCCAGCAGCTCACATGACGAGCAGTACTTC
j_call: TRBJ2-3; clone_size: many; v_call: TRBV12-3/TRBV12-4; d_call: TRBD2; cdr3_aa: CASSRTSGGDTQYF; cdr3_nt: TGTGCCAGCAGTCGGACTAGCGGGGGAGATACGCAGTATTTT
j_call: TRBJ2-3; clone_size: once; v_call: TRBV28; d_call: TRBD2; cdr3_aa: CASSFVAGDADTQYF; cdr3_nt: TGTGCCAGCAGTTTTGTAGCGGGAGATGCAGATACGCAGTATTTT
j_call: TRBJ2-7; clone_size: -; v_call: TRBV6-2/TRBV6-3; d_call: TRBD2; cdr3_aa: CASRIGTSLSYEQYF; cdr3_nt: TGTGCCAGCAGAATCGGGACTAGCTTATCCTACGAGCAGTACTTC
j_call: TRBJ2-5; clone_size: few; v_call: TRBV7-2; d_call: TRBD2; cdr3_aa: CASSLAGVQETQYF; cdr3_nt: TGTGCCAGCAGCTTGGCGGGAGTCCAAGAGACCCAGTACTTC
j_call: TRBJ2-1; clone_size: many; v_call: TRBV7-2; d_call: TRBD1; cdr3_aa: CASSLMGQGADEQFF; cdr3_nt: TGTGCCAGCAGCTTAATGGGACAGGGGGCTGATGAGCAGTTCTTC
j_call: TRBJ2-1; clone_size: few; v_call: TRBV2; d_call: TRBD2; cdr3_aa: CASSALAGEAYNEQFF; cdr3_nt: TGTGCCAGCAGTGCTCTAGCGGGAGAGGCGTACAATGAGCAGTTCTTC
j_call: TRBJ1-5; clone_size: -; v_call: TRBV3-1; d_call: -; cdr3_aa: CASSQGPAVNQPQHF; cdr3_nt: TGTGCCAGCAGCCAGGGGCCCGCCGTCAATCAGCCCCAGCATTTT
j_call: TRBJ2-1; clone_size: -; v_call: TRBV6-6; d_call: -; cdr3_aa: CASSKRGEQFF; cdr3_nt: TGTGCCAGCAGTAAGAGGGGGGAGCAGTTCTTC
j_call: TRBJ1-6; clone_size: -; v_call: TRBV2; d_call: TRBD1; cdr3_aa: CASSTTGTGISPLHF; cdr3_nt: TGTGCCAGCAGTACGACCGGGACAGGGATTTCACCCCTCCACTTT
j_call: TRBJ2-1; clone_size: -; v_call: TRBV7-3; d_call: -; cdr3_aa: CASSPYSRLASTYNEQFF; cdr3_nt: TGTGCCAGCAGCCCCTATTCCCGATTAGCATCCACCTACAATGAGCAGTTCTTC
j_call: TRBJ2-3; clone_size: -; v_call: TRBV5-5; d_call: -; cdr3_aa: CASSTSPYTDTQYF; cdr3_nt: TGTGCCAGCAGCACTAGTCCTTACACAGATACGCAGTATTTT
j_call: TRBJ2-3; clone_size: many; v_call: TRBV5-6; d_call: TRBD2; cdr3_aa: CASSLSGAPRDTQYF; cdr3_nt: TGTGCCAGCAGCTTGAGCGGGGCGCCTCGGGATACGCAGTATTTT
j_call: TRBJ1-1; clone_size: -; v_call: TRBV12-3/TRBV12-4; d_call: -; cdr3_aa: CASSKGDGPMQF; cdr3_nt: TGTGCCAGCAGTAAAGGGGACGGTCCTATGCAGTTT
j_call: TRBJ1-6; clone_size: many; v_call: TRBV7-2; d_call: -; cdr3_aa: CASSFKGPANSPLHF; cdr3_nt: TGTGCCAGCAGCTTCAAGGGGCCGGCTAATTCACCCCTCCACTTT
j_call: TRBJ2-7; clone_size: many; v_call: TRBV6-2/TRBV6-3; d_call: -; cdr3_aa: CASRGSSADEQYF; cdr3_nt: TGTGCCAGCAGAGGCTCCTCCGCCGACGAGCAGTACTTC
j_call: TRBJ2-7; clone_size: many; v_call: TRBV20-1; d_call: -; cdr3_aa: CSAKGQHSNYEQYF; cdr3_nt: TGCAGTGCTAAGGGGCAGCACAGCAACTACGAGCAGTACTTC
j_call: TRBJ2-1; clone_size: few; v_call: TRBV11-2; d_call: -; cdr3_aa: CASSLDPEAYNEQFF; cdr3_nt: TGTGCCAGCAGCTTAGATCCGGAAGCCTACAATGAGCAGTTCTTC
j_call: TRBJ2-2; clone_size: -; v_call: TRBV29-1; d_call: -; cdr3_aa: CSVGENTGELFF; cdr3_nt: TGCAGCGTTGGGGAGAACACCGGGGAGCTGTTTTTT
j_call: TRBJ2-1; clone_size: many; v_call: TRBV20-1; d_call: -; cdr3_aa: CSARVAGRNEQFF; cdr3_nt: TGCAGTGCTAGAGTGGCGGGGCGCAATGAGCAGTTCTTC
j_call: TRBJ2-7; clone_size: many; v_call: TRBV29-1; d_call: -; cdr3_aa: CSVAMQNSYEQYF; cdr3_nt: TGCAGCGTAGCCATGCAGAACTCCTACGAGCAGTACTTC
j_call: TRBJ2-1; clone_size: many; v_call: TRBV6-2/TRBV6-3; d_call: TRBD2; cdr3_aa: CASSYGGGADEQFF; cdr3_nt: TGTGCCAGCAGTTATGGCGGGGGGGCCGATGAGCAGTTCTTC
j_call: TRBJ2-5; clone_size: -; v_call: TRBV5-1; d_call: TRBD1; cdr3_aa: CASSSQGAGETQYF; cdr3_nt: TGCGCCAGCAGCTCCCAGGGGGCTGGGGAGACCCAGTACTTC
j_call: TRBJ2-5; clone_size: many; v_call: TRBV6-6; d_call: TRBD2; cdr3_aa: CASSTGTSPYQETQYF; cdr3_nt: TGTGCCAGCAGTACGGGGACTAGCCCATACCAAGAGACCCAGTACTTC
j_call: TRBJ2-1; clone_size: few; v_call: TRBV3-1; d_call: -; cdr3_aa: CASSQDRVREQFF; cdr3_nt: TGTGCCAGCAGCCAAGATAGGGTGCGTGAGCAGTTCTTC
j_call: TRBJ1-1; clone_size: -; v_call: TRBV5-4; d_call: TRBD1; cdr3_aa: CASSRGTGGLNTEAFF; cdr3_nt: TGTGCCAGCAGCCGTGGGACAGGGGGCTTGAACACTGAAGCTTTCTTT
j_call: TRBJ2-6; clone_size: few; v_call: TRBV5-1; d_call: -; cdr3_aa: CASSLEEKRANVLTF; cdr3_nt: TGCGCCAGCAGCTTGGAAGAAAAACGGGCCAACGTCCTGACTTTC
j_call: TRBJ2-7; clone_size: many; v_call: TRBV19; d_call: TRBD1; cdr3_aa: CASSMGQGGREQYF; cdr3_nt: TGTGCCAGTAGTATGGGACAGGGAGGTCGCGAGCAGTACTTC
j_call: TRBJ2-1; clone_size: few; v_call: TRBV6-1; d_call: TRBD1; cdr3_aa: CASSERTGSYNEQFF; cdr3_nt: TGTGCCAGCAGTGAGAGGACAGGGTCCTACAATGAGCAGTTCTTC
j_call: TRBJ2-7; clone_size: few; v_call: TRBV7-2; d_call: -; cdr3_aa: CASSLWGSGGVEQYF; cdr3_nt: TGTGCCAGCAGCTTATGGGGGAGCGGTGGGGTCGAGCAGTACTTC
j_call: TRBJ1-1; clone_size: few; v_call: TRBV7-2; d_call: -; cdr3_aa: CASSLGQLVSTEAFF; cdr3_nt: TGTGCCAGCAGCTTAGGGCAGCTAGTAAGCACTGAAGCTTTCTTT